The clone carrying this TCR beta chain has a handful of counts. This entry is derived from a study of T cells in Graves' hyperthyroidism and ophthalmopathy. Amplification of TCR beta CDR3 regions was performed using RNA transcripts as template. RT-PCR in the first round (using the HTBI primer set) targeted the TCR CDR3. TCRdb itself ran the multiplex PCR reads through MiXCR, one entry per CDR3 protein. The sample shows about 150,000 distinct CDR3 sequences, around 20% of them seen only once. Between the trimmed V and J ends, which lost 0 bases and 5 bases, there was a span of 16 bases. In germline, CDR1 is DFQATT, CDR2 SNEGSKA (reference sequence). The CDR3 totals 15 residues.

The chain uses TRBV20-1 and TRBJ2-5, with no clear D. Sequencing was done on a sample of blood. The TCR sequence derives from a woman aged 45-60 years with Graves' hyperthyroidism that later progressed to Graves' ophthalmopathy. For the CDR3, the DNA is TGCAGTGCTAGAGATCTCAACGGTTTCCAGGAGACCCAGTACTTC. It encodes CSARDLNGFQETQYF.